This T cell receptor (beta chain) is drawn from a study of blood T cell repertoires in COVID-19. For the study at large: Samples came from the United States, Italy and Spain, spanning acute and convalescent COVID-19.

CDR1 SGHVS and CDR2 FQNEAQ come from the germline V gene. V lost 5 bases to trimming and J lost 2 bases, with 12 bases between them. CDR3 length equals 14 residues. In the original processing: The assay estimated nucleated cells by amplifying reference gene primers. Measured with immunoSEQ multiplex PCR; TCRdb has only the in-frame clones, and not every one. V, J and clone size derive from that table, while D and trimming were established from the DNA sequence. This sample yields over 75,000 clones, of which about 79% are seen a single time; approximately 15% belongs to the top ten. The clonotype originates from a human donor in a cohort sampled during active COVID-19. The chain recombines TRBV7-8 with TRBJ1-2; no definite D call. Sequencing used peripheral blood. CDR3 coding DNA: TGTGCCAGCAGCCTAAACGGGTTAAACTATGGCTACACCTTC. Translation gives CASSLNGLNYGYTF.